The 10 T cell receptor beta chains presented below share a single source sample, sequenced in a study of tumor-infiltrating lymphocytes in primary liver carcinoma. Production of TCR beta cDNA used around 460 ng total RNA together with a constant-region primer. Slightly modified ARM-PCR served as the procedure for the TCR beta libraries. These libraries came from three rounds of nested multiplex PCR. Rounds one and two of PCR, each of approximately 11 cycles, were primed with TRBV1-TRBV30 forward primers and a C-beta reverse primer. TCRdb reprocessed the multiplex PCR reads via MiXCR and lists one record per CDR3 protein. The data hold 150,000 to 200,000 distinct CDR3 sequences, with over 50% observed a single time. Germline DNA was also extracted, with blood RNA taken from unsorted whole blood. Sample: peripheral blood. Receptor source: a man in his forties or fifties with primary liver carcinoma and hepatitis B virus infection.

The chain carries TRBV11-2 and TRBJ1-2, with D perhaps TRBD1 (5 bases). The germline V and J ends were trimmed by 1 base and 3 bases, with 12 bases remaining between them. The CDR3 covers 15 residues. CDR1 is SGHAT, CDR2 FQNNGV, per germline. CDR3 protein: CASSLGKVGDYGYTF. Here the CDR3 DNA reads TGTGCCAGCAGCTTAGGGAAGGTAGGGGACTATGGCTACACCTTC.

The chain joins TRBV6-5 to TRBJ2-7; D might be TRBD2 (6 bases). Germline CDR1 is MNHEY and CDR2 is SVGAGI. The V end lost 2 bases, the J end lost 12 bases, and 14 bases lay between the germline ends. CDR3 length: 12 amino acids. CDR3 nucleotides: TGTGCCAGCAGTTACGCTGGAGGGCCGAGGTACTTC. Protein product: CASSYAGGPRYF.

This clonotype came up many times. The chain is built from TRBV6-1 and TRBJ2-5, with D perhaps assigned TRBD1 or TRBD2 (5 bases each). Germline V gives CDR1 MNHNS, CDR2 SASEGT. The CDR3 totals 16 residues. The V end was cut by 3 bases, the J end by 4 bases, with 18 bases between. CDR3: CASSDLIGTGRETQYF. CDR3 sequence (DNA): TGTGCCAGCAGTGACCTCATCGGGACGGGTAGAGAGACCCAGTACTTC.

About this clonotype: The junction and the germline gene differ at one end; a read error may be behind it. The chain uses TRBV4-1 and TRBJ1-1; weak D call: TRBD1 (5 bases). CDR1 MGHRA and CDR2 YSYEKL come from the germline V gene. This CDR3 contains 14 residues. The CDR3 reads CTSSLLGEKTEAFF. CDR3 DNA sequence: TGCACCAGCAGCCTCTTGGGGGAAAAAACTGAAGCTTTCTTT.

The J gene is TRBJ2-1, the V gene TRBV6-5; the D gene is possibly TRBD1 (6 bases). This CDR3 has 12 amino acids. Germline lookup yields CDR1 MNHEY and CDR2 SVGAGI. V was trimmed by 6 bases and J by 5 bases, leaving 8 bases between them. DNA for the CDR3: TGTGCCAGCAGAGGGACAAACAATGAGCAGTTCTTC. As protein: CASRGTNNEQFF.

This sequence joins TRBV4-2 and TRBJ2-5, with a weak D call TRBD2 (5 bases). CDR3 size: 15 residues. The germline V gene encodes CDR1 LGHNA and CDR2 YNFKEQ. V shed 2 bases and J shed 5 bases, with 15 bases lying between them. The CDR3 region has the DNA TGTGCCAGCAGCCAACTAGTGGGAGAAGGGGAGACCCAGTACTTC. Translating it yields CASSQLVGEGETQYF.

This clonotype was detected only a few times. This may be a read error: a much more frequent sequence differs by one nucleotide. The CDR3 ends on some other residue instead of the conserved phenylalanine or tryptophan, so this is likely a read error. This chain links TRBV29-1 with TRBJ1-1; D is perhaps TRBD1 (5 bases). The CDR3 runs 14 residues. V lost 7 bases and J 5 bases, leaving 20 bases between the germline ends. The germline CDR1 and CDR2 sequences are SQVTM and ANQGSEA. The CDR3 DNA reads TGCAGCGCCGTAAGCCCTCAGGGATGGACTGAAGCTTTCTAT. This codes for CSAVSPQGWTEAFY.

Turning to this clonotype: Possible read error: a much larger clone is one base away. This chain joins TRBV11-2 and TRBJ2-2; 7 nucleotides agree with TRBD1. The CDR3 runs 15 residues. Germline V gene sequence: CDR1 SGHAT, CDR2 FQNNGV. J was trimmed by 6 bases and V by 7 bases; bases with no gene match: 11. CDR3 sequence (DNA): TGTGCCAGCAACCCAGACAGGGTTGGGGCCGGGGAGCTGTTTTTT. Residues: CASNPDRVGAGELFF.

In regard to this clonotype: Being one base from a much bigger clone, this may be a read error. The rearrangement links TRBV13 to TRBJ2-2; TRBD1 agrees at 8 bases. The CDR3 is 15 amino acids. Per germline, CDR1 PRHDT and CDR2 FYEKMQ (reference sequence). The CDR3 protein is CASSLGDRDTRELFF. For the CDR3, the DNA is TGTGCCAGCAGCTTAGGGGACAGGGACACCCGGGAGCTGTTTTTT.

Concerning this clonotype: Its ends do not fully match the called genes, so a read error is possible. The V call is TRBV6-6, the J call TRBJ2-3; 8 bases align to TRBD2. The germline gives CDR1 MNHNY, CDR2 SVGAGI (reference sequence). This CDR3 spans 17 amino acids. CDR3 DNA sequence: TGTGCTAGCAGCACGTGGGCAAGCGGGAGAAGGGGGAATACGCAGTATTTT. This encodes CASSTWASGRRGNTQYF.